These 5 T cell receptor beta chains were sequenced from one sample in a study of CD8 T cells in Susac syndrome. An input of roughly 0.5 to 1 ug of RNA was subjected to reverse transcription using random hexamers. In TCRdb, the immunoSEQ multiplex PCR reads were re-called with MiXCR into one record per CDR3 protein. The table includes just over 150,000 distinct CDR3 sequences, around 95% detected once. Sample: CD4+ T cells from PBMCs. These receptors were collected from a human donor with Susac syndrome.

The CDR3 DNA follows: TGTGCCAGCAGCCTCTACGGGGGGGTCTACGAGCAGTACTTC. This codes for CASSLYGGVYEQYF. The gene calls are TRBV14 and TRBJ2-7, with 8 bases aligning to TRBD2. The CDR3 sequence is 14 residues long. Trimming at V came to 4 bases and at J to 3 bases, leaving 5 bases not matched to a gene. Per the germline V gene, CDR1 is SGHDN and CDR2 is FVKESK.

J is TRBJ1-2 and V is TRBV7-9; possibly TRBD1 for D (6 bases). Germline CDR1 and CDR2: SEHNR and FQNEAQ (reference sequence). This CDR3 is 15 amino acids long. Trimming took 1 base from V and 2 from J, leaving 11 bases between them. Here the CDR3 reads CASSLDLGQNYGYTF. In DNA, the CDR3 is TGTGCCAGCAGCTTAGATCTTGGACAGAACTATGGCTACACCTTC.

The J gene is TRBJ2-5, the V gene TRBV12-3 or TRBV12-4; D assignment may be TRBD1 or TRBD2 (5 bases each). The germline V and J ends were trimmed by 2 bases and 1 base, with 11 bases remaining between them. The CDR3 has 15 residues. CDR3 sequence: CASSLRDGIQETQYF. CDR3 DNA: TGTGCCAGCAGTTTACGGGACGGCATCCAAGAGACCCAGTACTTC.

V gene TRBV13 combines with J gene TRBJ2-3, with 9 bases matching TRBD2. The CDR3 covers 15 residues. Germline CDR1 and CDR2: PRHDT and FYEKMQ (reference sequence). After removal of 3 bases from V and 1 base from J, the junction contained 2 bases not matched to a gene. In nucleotides, the CDR3 is TGTGCCAGCAGCTTTAGGACTAGCGGCACAGATACGCAGTATTTT. Residues: CASSFRTSGTDTQYF.

V gene TRBV7-9 combines with J gene TRBJ2-2, with 12 bases fitting TRBD2. Trimming took 3 bases from V and 5 from J; bases not matched to a gene: 4. This CDR3 has 16 amino acids. In germline, CDR1 is SEHNR, CDR2 FQNEAQ (reference sequence). The CDR3 is CASSFGLAGRTGELFF. The DNA of the CDR3 is TGTGCCAGCAGCTTTGGACTAGCGGGGCGTACCGGGGAGCTGTTTTTT.